This T cell receptor (beta chain) is drawn from a study of shared clonotypes between healthy human individuals. TCRdb's table, derived via immunoSEQ multiplex PCR, lists solely in-frame clones and lacks some. This table holds 2 million to 2.5 million clones, 90% to 97% found once. Sequences were obtained from naive CD4+ T cells sorted from blood. Subset defined: CD45RA+ positively selected. The sequence was collected from a man aged 18 to 30 in good health.

The CDR3 sequence is CAIAPGLAGGQETQYF. CDR3 nucleotide sequence: TGTGCCATCGCTCCGGGACTAGCGGGAGGCCAAGAGACCCAGTACTTC. This rearrangement joins TRBV10-3 to TRBJ2-5; 15 nucleotides match TRBD2. Germline CDR1 ENHRY, CDR2 SYGVKD. The CDR3 runs 16 residues. V shed 8 bases, J shed 1 base, and the junction held 5 bases outside the gene matches.